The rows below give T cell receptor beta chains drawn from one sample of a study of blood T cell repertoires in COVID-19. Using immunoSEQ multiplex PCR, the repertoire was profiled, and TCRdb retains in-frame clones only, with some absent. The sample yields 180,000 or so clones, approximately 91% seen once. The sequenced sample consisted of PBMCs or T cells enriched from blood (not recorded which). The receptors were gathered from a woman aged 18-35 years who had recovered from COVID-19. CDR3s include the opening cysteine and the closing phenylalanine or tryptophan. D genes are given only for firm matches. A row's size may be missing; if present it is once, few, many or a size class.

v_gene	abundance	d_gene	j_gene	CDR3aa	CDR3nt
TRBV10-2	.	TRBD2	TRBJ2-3	CASRGTSGFYTDTQYF	TGCGCCAGCAGAGGGACTAGCGGGTTTTACACAGATACGCAGTATTTT
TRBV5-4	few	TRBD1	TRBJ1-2	CASSPQTGGLGYTF	TGTGCCAGCAGCCCCCAGACAGGGGGTCTTGGCTACACCTTC
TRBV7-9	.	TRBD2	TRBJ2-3	CASSLVETSGYTDTQYF	TGTGCCAGCAGCTTAGTCGAGACTAGCGGCTACACAGATACGCAGTATTTT
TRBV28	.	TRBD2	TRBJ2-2	CASTQTSGRLVGLFF	TGTGCCAGCACCCAGACTAGCGGGAGGCTCGTAGGGCTGTTTTTT
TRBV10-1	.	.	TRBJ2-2	CASSESGAGELFF	TGCGCCAGCAGTGAATCAGGGGCCGGGGAGCTGTTTTTT
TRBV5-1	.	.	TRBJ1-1	CASSLSLNTEAFF	TGCGCCAGCAGCTTGAGCCTGAACACTGAAGCTTTCTTT
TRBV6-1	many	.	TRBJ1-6	CASSEALGQGGSPLHF	TGTGCCAGCAGTGAAGCGCTGGGGCAGGGAGGGTCACCCCTCCACTTT
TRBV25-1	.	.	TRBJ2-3	CASSEYEEADTQYF	TGTGCCAGCAGTGAATATGAGGAGGCAGATACGCAGTATTTT
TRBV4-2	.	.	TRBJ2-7	CASSQDKVQPGYEQYF	TGTGCCAGCAGCCAAGATAAGGTCCAGCCCGGGTACGAGCAGTACTTC
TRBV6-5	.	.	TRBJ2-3	CASRLFSTDTQYF	TGTGCCAGTCGACTGTTCAGCACAGATACGCAGTATTTT
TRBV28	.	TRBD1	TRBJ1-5	CASRNRDRVGQPQHF	TGTGCCAGCAGAAACCGAGACAGGGTTGGACAGCCCCAGCATTTT
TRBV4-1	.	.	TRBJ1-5	CASSPIDRNQPQHF	TGCGCCAGCAGCCCTATCGACAGGAACCAGCCCCAGCATTTT
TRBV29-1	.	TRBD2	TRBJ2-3	CSVDARTSGRRVGTDTQYF	TGCAGCGTGGACGCCCGGACTAGCGGGAGACGGGTCGGCACAGATACGCAGTATTTT
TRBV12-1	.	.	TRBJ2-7	CASGPDRAPSYEQYF	TGTGCCAGCGGACCGGACAGGGCGCCGTCCTACGAGCAGTACTTC
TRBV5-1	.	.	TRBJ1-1	CASSLPEGKAEAFF	TGCGCCAGCAGCTTGCCTGAGGGAAAGGCTGAAGCTTTCTTT
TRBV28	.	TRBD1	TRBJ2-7	CASERGGGPYEQYF	TGTGCCAGCGAACGAGGGGGCGGCCCCTACGAGCAGTACTTC
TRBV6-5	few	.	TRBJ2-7	CASSLRVSYEQYF	TGTGCCAGCAGTTTGAGGGTTTCCTACGAGCAGTACTTC
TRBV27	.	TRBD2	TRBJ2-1	CASSFGLAENNEQFF	TGTGCCAGCAGTTTTGGGCTAGCGGAAAACAATGAGCAGTTCTTC
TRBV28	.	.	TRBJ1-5	CASSGSQPQHF	TGTGCCAGCAGTGGGAGTCAGCCCCAGCATTTT
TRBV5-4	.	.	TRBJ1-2	CASSFHTTQYGYTF	TGTGCCAGCAGCTTCCATACCACACAATATGGCTACACCTTC
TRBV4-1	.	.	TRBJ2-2	CASSQAGASPGELFF	TGCGCCAGCAGCCAAGCGGGAGCAAGCCCCGGGGAGCTGTTTTTT
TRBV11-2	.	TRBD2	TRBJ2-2	CASLGLADTGELFF	TGTGCCAGCCTAGGGCTAGCGGACACCGGGGAGCTGTTTTTT
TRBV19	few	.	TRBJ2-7	CASGSQGRRKDEQYF	TGTGCCAGTGGTTCACAGGGAAGGCGGAAGGACGAGCAGTACTTC
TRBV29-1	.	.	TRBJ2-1	CSVGETGGEQFF	TGCAGCGTTGGAGAGACGGGTGGTGAGCAGTTCTTC
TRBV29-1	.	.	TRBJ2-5	CSVPGVPETQYF	TGCAGCGTCCCGGGGGTGCCAGAGACCCAGTACTTC
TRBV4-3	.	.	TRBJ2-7	CASSRGLTYEQYF	TGCGCCAGCAGCCGAGGACTGACTTACGAGCAGTACTTC
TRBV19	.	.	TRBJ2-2	CASNPPGGNTGELFF	TGTGCCAGTAATCCCCCAGGAGGGAACACCGGGGAGCTGTTTTTT
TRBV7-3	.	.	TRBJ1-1	CASSSRTDAEAFF	TGTGCCAGCAGCTCCCGGACTGACGCTGAAGCTTTCTTT
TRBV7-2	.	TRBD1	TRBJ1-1	CASSLETGGKAFF	TGTGCCAGCAGCTTAGAGACAGGGGGGAAAGCTTTCTTT
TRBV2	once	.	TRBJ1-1	CASSVGAFF	TGTGCCAGCAGTGTCGGAGCTTTCTTT
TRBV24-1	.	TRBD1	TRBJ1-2	CATSAPGDRNGGYTF	TGTGCCACCAGTGCCCCAGGGGACAGAAACGGTGGCTACACCTTC
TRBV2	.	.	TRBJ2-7	CASKPGSYEQYF	TGTGCCAGCAAACCGGGTTCCTACGAGCAGTACTTC
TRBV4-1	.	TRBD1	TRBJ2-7	CASSHGWSGTGGYEQYF	TGCGCCAGCAGCCACGGTTGGTCCGGGACAGGGGGCTACGAGCAGTACTTC
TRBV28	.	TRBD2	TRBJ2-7	CASSLALAGSEQYF	TGTGCCAGCAGTTTGGCGCTAGCGGGAAGCGAGCAGTACTTC
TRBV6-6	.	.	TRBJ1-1	CASSYGLHTEAFF	TGTGCCAGCAGCTACGGTCTACACACTGAAGCTTTCTTT
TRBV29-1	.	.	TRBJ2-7	CSVRQSASYEQYF	TGCAGCGTCCGACAGTCGGCCTCCTACGAGCAGTACTTC
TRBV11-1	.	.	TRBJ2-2	CASSRGDRSTGELFF	TGTGCCAGCAGCCGGGGGGACAGGAGCACCGGGGAGCTGTTTTTT
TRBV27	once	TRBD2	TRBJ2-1	CASSLPPLLAGDNEQFF	TGTGCCAGCAGTTTACCCCCCCTCCTAGCGGGAGACAATGAGCAGTTCTTC
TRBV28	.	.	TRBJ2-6	CASITRFKRGSSGANVLTF	TGTGCCAGCATCACACGATTCAAAAGGGGAAGCTCTGGGGCCAACGTCCTGACTTTC
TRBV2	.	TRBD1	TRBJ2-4	CASRQSRGPNIQYF	TGTGCCAGCAGGCAAAGCAGGGGGCCTAACATTCAGTACTTC
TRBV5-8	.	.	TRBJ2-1	CASSPGLEGMVPSYNEQFF	TGTGCCAGCAGCCCTGGACTGGAGGGTATGGTCCCCTCCTACAATGAGCAGTTCTTC
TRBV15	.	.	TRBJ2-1	CATSFRGTGREEQFF	TGTGCCACCAGCTTTAGAGGTACCGGCCGGGAAGAGCAGTTCTTC
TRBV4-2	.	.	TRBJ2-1	CASSWSSGGNEQFF	TGTGCCAGCAGCTGGAGTTCTGGTGGGAATGAGCAGTTCTTC
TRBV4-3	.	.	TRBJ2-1	CASSQTKAGSYNEQFF	TGCGCCAGCAGCCAAACCAAGGCGGGCTCCTACAATGAGCAGTTCTTC
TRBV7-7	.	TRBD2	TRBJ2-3	CASSLFSPLAGGPGDTQYF	TGTGCTAGCAGCTTATTCTCCCCTTTAGCGGGAGGGCCGGGAGATACGCAGTATTTT
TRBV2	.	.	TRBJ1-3	CASSEDQVPGNTIYF	TGTGCCAGCAGTGAAGATCAGGTCCCCGGAAACACCATATATTTT
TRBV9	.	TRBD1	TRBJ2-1	CASSPGTGGRQQFF	TGTGCCAGCAGCCCGGGGACAGGGGGCAGGCAACAGTTCTTC
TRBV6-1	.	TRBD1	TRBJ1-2	CASSDMGQGAIGYTF	TGTGCCAGCAGTGATATGGGACAGGGGGCGATTGGCTACACCTTC
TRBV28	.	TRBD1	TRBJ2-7	CASSFWGQGHEQYF	TGTGCCAGCAGTTTTTGGGGACAGGGACACGAGCAGTACTTC
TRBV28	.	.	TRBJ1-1	CASSTRRGATATEAFF	TGTGCCAGCAGTACACGGCGGGGGGCGACGGCCACTGAAGCTTTCTTT
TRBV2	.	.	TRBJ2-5	CASSEEGVETQYF	TGTGCCAGCAGTGAGGAGGGAGTGGAGACCCAGTACTTC